This is a list of T cell receptor beta chains from one sample in a study of PD-1 blockade in classical Hodgkin lymphoma. Using immunoSEQ multiplex PCR, the repertoire was profiled, and TCRdb retains in-frame clones only, with some absent. The sample carries 95,000 to 100,000 clones, approximately 90% recorded once. The material was peripheral blood mononuclear cells (PBMCs), obtained before the second cycle of nivolumab. All receptors derive from a human donor with classical Hodgkin lymphoma. Each CDR3 is given with its conserved first and last residue. A D gene is named only where the DNA matches it firmly. Size is omitted from some rows. Given values are once, few, many or a class for expanded clones.

abundance,j_gene,d_gene,v_gene,CDR3aa,CDR3nt
NA,TRBJ2-1,TRBD2,TRBV7-9,CASSYGLAANEQFF,TGTGCCAGCAGCTACGGACTAGCGGCTAATGAGCAGTTCTTC
NA,TRBJ1-3,NA,TRBV7-2,CASSLDHYNSGNTIYF,TGTGCCAGCAGCCTAGACCATTACAACTCTGGAAACACCATATATTTT
NA,TRBJ2-1,NA,TRBV5-8,CASSSGPLYNEQFF,TGTGCCAGCAGCTCCGGACCCTTGTACAATGAGCAGTTCTTC
NA,TRBJ1-6,TRBD1,TRBV6-5,CASRRTGEGSPLHF,TGTGCCAGCAGGCGCACAGGGGAGGGTTCACCCCTCCACTTT
NA,TRBJ1-1,TRBD1,TRBV5-3,CARSTIQGVNTEAFF,TGTGCCAGAAGCACCATCCAGGGGGTTAACACTGAAGCTTTCTTT
few,TRBJ1-5,TRBD1,TRBV7-2,CASSPRQGATQPQHF,TGTGCCAGCAGCCCAAGACAGGGGGCAACTCAGCCCCAGCATTTT
NA,TRBJ2-5,NA,TRBV7-2,CASSLEPRGGGETQYF,TGTGCCAGCAGCTTAGAGCCCAGGGGAGGGGGAGAGACCCAGTACTTC
NA,TRBJ2-3,NA,TRBV7-2,CASSLSSQGTQYF,TGTGCCAGCAGCTTATCATCCCAGGGAACGCAGTATTTT
NA,TRBJ2-2,TRBD1,TRBV7-3,CASSYRGNGELFF,TGTGCCAGCAGCTACAGGGGGAACGGGGAGCTGTTTTTT
NA,TRBJ2-7,NA,TRBV10-1,CARDPWTRADYEQYF,TGCGCCCGGGACCCCTGGACGCGCGCAGATTACGAGCAGTACTTC
NA,TRBJ2-1,NA,TRBV7-6,CASSFLSLKTLDNEQFF,TGTGCCAGCAGCTTCCTCAGCTTGAAAACCCTAGACAATGAGCAGTTCTTC
NA,TRBJ1-4,NA,TRBV6-5,CASSYGGGRDEKLFF,TGTGCCAGCAGTTACGGAGGGGGGAGGGATGAAAAACTGTTTTTT
once,TRBJ2-3,TRBD1,TRBV11-1,CASSGRGQGRTDTQYF,TGTGCCAGCAGCGGGAGGGGACAGGGGCGCACAGATACGCAGTATTTT
NA,TRBJ1-2,NA,TRBV10-3,CAISEDHGVIYGYTF,TGTGCCATCAGTGAGGACCACGGCGTAATATATGGCTACACCTTC
once,TRBJ2-1,TRBD2,TRBV18,CASSPLSGGGYNEQFF,TGTGCCAGCTCCCCCCTTAGCGGGGGAGGATACAATGAGCAGTTCTTC
NA,TRBJ2-2,NA,TRBV9,CASSAAGRSTGELFF,TGTGCCAGCAGCGCGGCCGGCAGGTCCACCGGGGAGCTGTTTTTT
NA,TRBJ2-5,NA,TRBV28,CASSLAQGEETQYF,TGTGCCAGCAGTTTAGCACAGGGTGAAGAGACCCAGTACTTC
few,TRBJ2-7,TRBD1,TRBV29-1,CSVEALSLGTGDNYEQYF,TGCAGCGTTGAAGCTCTCAGTTTAGGGACAGGGGACAACTACGAGCAGTACTTC
few,TRBJ1-2,NA,TRBV4-3,CASSQGGGYGYTF,TGCGCCAGCAGCCAAGGGGGCGGCTATGGCTACACCTTC
NA,TRBJ1-1,NA,TRBV6-5,CASSYGVGEAFF,TGTGCCAGCAGTTACGGGGTAGGTGAAGCTTTCTTT
NA,TRBJ2-7,NA,TRBV30,CAWSAIWGLSYEQYF,TGTGCCTGGAGTGCGATCTGGGGGCTTTCCTACGAGCAGTACTTC
NA,TRBJ2-7,NA,TRBV6-5,CASRPGPNYEQYF,TGTGCCAGCAGGCCGGGACCGAACTACGAGCAGTACTTC
NA,TRBJ1-5,NA,TRBV5-4,CASSPGPTLQPQHF,TGTGCCAGCAGCCCGGGACCGACTCTACAGCCCCAGCATTTT
few,TRBJ1-6,NA,TRBV6-5,CASSRQSSYNSPLHF,TGTGCCAGCAGCCGGCAGAGCTCCTATAATTCACCCCTCCACTTT
NA,TRBJ2-1,NA,TRBV6-5,CASWGGNEQFF,TGTGCCAGCTGGGGTGGTAATGAGCAGTTCTTC
NA,TRBJ2-7,NA,TRBV5-8,CASSQEEGLSSSYEQYF,TGTGCCAGCAGCCAGGAGGAGGGACTTTCCTCTTCCTACGAGCAGTACTTC
NA,TRBJ2-7,NA,TRBV18,CASSATTVTYEQYF,TGTGCCAGCTCAGCCACTACTGTAACCTACGAGCAGTACTTC
NA,TRBJ2-6,TRBD1,TRBV7-6,CASSLRQGFFSGANVLTF,TGTGCCAGCAGCTTACGACAGGGTTTTTTTTCTGGGGCCAACGTCCTGACTTTC
few,TRBJ2-2,TRBD1,TRBV7-2,CASSYRTGSGGELFF,TGTGCCAGCAGCTATCGGACAGGTTCAGGGGGGGAGCTGTTTTTT
NA,TRBJ2-7,TRBD1,TRBV11-2,CASSESTGPAYEQYF,TGTGCCAGCAGCGAGTCGACAGGGCCAGCCTACGAGCAGTACTTC
NA,TRBJ2-4,NA,TRBV7-9,CASSQELLQYF,TGTGCCAGCAGCCAGGAACTTTTGCAGTACTTC
NA,TRBJ2-3,TRBD2,TRBV5-1,CASSLGDRTSRVDTQYF,TGCGCCAGCAGCTTGGGGGACCGGACTAGCAGAGTGGATACGCAGTATTTT